This T cell receptor (beta chain) emerged from a study of blood T cell repertoires in COVID-19. The wider study: Sites in the United States, Italy and Spain provided acute and convalescent COVID-19 samples. T cells, B-cell-depleted T cells, or PBMCs supplied cDNA or gDNA.

In the original processing: Estimation of nucleated cell counts relied on the amplification of reference gene primers. Assay: immunoSEQ multiplex PCR; the TCRdb copy retains only in-frame clones and omits some. The V and J calls and clone size were taken over from that table, and D and trimming were inferred from the DNA. The table lists more than 70,000 clones, around 79% of them singletons. Germline values: CDR1 SGDLS, CDR2 YYNGEE. The CDR3 has 16 amino acids. Trimming pared 0 bases from V and 3 bases from J, leaving 13 bases between. This TCR derives from a human donor in a cohort sampled during active COVID-19. The specimen sequenced was peripheral blood. The V and J genes are TRBV9 and TRBJ2-1, with a tentative D call TRBD1 (6 bases). As DNA, the CDR3 is TGTGCCAGCAGCGTAGTCCCGGACAGCTACTACAATGAGCAGTTCTTC. Amino acid sequence: CASSVVPDSYYNEQFF.